The clone carrying this TCR beta chain was detected ten times or more. Its antigen is unidentified. From germline, CDR1 is LNHNV and CDR2 YYDKDF (reference sequence). The CDR3 runs to 15 residues. V was clipped by 0 bases and J by 0 bases, with 9 bases between them. The data are from a study of T cells in Graves' hyperthyroidism and ophthalmopathy. Amplification targeted TCR beta CDR3 regions from RNA transcripts. When the TCR CDR3 underwent first-round RT-PCR, the HTBI primer set was used. TCRdb ran MiXCR on the multiplex PCR reads and lists one entry per CDR3 protein. The repertoire holds over 500,000 distinct CDR3 sequences, with about 46% as singletons. Study results and caveats: Most thyroid clonotypes expanded above 0.001 appeared in blood too.

The origin of this receptor is an adult woman with Graves' disease, either hyperthyroidism or ophthalmopathy (not recorded which). This chain joins TRBV15 and TRBJ2-7; D unresolved. Sequencing used peripheral blood or thyroid tissue (not recorded which). In nucleotides, the CDR3 is TGTGCCACCAGCAGAGAATTGACCAGCTCCTACGAGCAGTACTTC. The encoded protein is CATSRELTSSYEQYF.